Presented here are 17 T cell receptor beta chains from one specimen sequenced in a study of cytomegalovirus exposure and HLA in healthy donors. Use of 60 Vbeta and 13 Jbeta primers characterized the PCR. The table came from immunoSEQ multiplex PCR; TCRdb's copy has only in-frame clones and leaves some out. The sample has over 150,000 clones; approximately 84% are singletons. The specimen was PBMCs. The receptor set was obtained from a man aged 25 to 40 in good health and CMV-seropositive.

This chain links TRBV18 with TRBJ2-3; TRBD2 agrees at 10 bases. CDR1 is KGHSH and CDR2 is LQKENI in the germline V gene. CDR3 length: 16 amino acids. Trimming took 3 bases from V and 8 from J; bases not matched to a gene: 11. The CDR3 coding sequence is TGTGCCAGCTCACCTTCTAGCGGGAGCGCGGGGCGTACGCAGTATTTT. Amino acids: CASSPSSGSAGRTQYF.

The chain uses TRBV5-6 and TRBJ2-1; TRBD1 might be the D (6 bases). The CDR3 extends over 13 amino acids. Germline CDR1 is SGHDT and CDR2 is YYEEEE. V lost 3 bases to trimming and J lost 8 bases, with 12 bases between them. CDR3 nucleotide sequence: TGTGCCAGCAGCTCCCAGGGGTACGATGAGCAGTTCTTC. Protein: CASSSQGYDEQFF.

The V and J genes are TRBV11-3 and TRBJ2-7, with D possibly matching TRBD1 (6 bases). Trimming removed 4 bases at V and 0 bases at J, with 7 bases between. The CDR3 consists of 13 residues. Germline assignment: CDR1 SGHNT and CDR2 YENEEA. In nucleotides, the CDR3 is TGTGCCAGCAGCTGGGACAACTCCTACGAGCAGTACGTC. Amino acids: CASSWDNSYEQYV.

This chain links TRBV6-5 with TRBJ2-2; no firm D call. CDR3 length equals 12 residues. CDR1 MNHEY and CDR2 SVGAGI come from the germline V gene. Trimming took off 6 bases at V and 7 bases at J, with 9 bases between the two ends. CDR3 loop: CASRPGGGELFF. The CDR3 nucleotides read TGTGCCAGCAGACCTGGCGGCGGGGAGCTGTTTTTT.

The chain links TRBV6-1 to TRBJ2-2, with D perhaps matching TRBD2 (5 bases). V lost 1 base to trimming and J lost 3 bases, with 6 bases between them. Germline V gene lookup returns CDR1 MNHNS and CDR2 SASEGT. The CDR3 runs to 14 residues. CDR3 sequence reads: CASSEVEDTGELFF. CDR3 DNA sequence: TGTGCCAGCAGTGAAGTGGAGGACACCGGGGAGCTGTTTTTT.

This chain joins TRBV5-4 and TRBJ1-2; D might be TRBD1 (5 bases). The CDR3 is 13 amino acids. From germline, CDR1 is SGHNT and CDR2 YYREEE (reference sequence). Trimming shortened V by 2 bases and J by 4 bases, and 9 bases separated the two germline ends. CDR3 coding DNA: TGTGCCAGCAGCTTCGGCAGGGTCTATGGCTACACCTTC. This gives the protein CASSFGRVYGYTF.

V is TRBV7-3 and J is TRBJ2-1; TRBD2 is a possible D gene (5 bases). V dropped 2 bases and J dropped 9 bases, with 11 bases sitting between them. CDR3 length equals 13 residues. Germline V CDR1 and CDR2: SGHTA, FQGTGA. The CDR3 DNA sequence: TGTGCCAGCAGCTTACAACCGGGAATTGAGCAGTTCTTC. Residues: CASSLQPGIEQFF.

The V and J genes are TRBV27 and TRBJ1-5; tentative D call: TRBD1 (5 bases). Germline V gives CDR1 MNHEY, CDR2 SMNVEV (reference sequence). V was cut by 2 bases and J by 0 bases, with 8 bases left in between. CDR3 length equals 15 residues. CDR3 in amino acids: CASSLRQYSNQPQHF. In nucleotides, the CDR3 is TGTGCCAGCAGTTTAAGACAGTATAGCAATCAGCCCCAGCATTTT.

The chain employs TRBV27 and TRBJ2-3; D uncertain. V was shortened by 3 bases and J by 0 bases, with 4 bases between the two germline ends. The V gene's germline CDR1 is MNHEY and CDR2 SMNVEV (reference sequence). The CDR3 is made up of 13 amino acids. Here the CDR3 DNA reads TGTGCCAGCAGTTTTTCGAGCACAGATACGCAGTATTTT. Protein: CASSFSSTDTQYF.

CDR3 sequence: CASSLGDRGWETQYF. Written as DNA, the CDR3 is TGTGCCAGCAGCTTAGGGGACAGGGGGTGGGAGACCCAGTACTTC. The chain couples TRBV11-3 to TRBJ2-5; 11 bases are shared with TRBD1. Losses at the gene ends were 1 base for V and 5 bases for J; bases not matched to a gene: 3. CDR3 length: 15 amino acids. In germline, CDR1 is SGHNT, CDR2 YENEEA.

The chain uses TRBV4-2 and TRBJ2-5, with a possible D match to TRBD2 (9 bases). The CDR3 runs 16 residues. V was trimmed by 4 bases and J by 5 bases, leaving 20 bases between them. Germline V gene data show CDR1 as LGHNA and CDR2 as YNFKEQ. The CDR3 region has the DNA TGTGCCAGCAGCCCCCAGGGGGCGGGAGGGCGGGAGACCCAGTACTTC. Amino acids: CASSPQGAGGRETQYF.

A note on this clone: This sample also contains other DNA sequences that code for the same CDR3. The chain employs TRBV5-1 and TRBJ2-2; no clear D. V shed 0 bases and J shed 6 bases, with 6 bases lying between them. Germline V gives CDR1 SGHRS, CDR2 YFSETQ. The CDR3 is made up of 13 amino acids. Here the CDR3 DNA reads TGCGCCAGCAGCTTGGGGGCGTCCGGGGAGCTGTTTTTT. Its translation is CASSLGASGELFF. The full variable domain, rest sourced from reference TRBV5-1 and TRBJ2-2, is KAGVTQTPRYLIKTRGQQVTLSCSPISGHRSVSWYQQTPGQGLQFLFEYFSETQRNKGNFPGRFSGRQFSNSRSEMNVSTLELGDSALYLCASSLGASGELFFGEGSRLTVL.

The chain links TRBV11-2 to TRBJ1-6; 8 positions match TRBD1. CDR1 is SGHAT, CDR2 FQNNGV, per germline. The length of the CDR3 is 15 residues. The V segment lost 4 bases and the J segment 9 bases; nucleotides outside the gene matches: 8. In DNA form, the CDR3 reads TGTGCCAGCAGCTCCACCGGGACAGGTGGTTCACCCCTCCACTTT. Translated, it gives CASSSTGTGGSPLHF. The variable domain in full, with the rest retrieved from reference TRBV11-2 and TRBJ1-6, is EAGVAQSPRYKIIEKRQSVAFWCNPISGHATLYWYQQILGQGPKLLIQFQNNGVVDDSQLPKDRFSAERLKGVDSTLKIQPAKLEDSAVYLCASSSTGTGGSPLHFGNGTRLTVT.

This chain connects TRBV4-2 to TRBJ2-3; D remains unclear. V shed 7 bases and J shed 4 bases, with 6 bases lying between them. There are 11 residues in the CDR3. The germline CDR1 and CDR2 sequences are LGHNA and YNFKEQ. In DNA form, the CDR3 reads TGTGCCAGCACGCAGGCAGATACGCAGTATTTT. It translates to CASTQADTQYF.

The V call is TRBV9, the J call TRBJ1-1; tentatively, D is TRBD1 (5 bases). The ends were cut back, 6 bases at V and 7 bases at J, with 19 bases in the middle. The CDR3 covers 14 residues. From germline, CDR1 is SGDLS and CDR2 YYNGEE. CDR3 sequence reads: CASNPTGTPHEAFF. Here the CDR3 DNA reads TGTGCCAGCAACCCAACCGGGACTCCACATGAAGCTTTCTTT.

The gene calls are TRBV10-1 and TRBJ2-1, with 7 nucleotides matching TRBD2. V shed 5 bases, J shed 4 bases, and the junction held 8 bases outside the gene matches. The CDR3 is 15 amino acids. Germline lookup yields CDR1 WNHNN and CDR2 SYGVQD (reference sequence). CDR3 coding DNA: TGCGCCAGCAGTACCGGCGGGAGTAGGTACAATGAGCAGTTCTTC. It specifies CASSTGGSRYNEQFF.

The chain carries TRBV30 and TRBJ2-7; 12 bases are a match to TRBD2. This CDR3 has 17 residues. V was clipped by 4 bases and J by 1 base; unmatched bases: 11. Germline loops: CDR1 GTSNPN, CDR2 SVGIG (reference sequence). As DNA, the CDR3 is TGTGCCTGGAATACCCAGAGGACTAGCGGGACTTCCTACGAGCAGTACTTC. Translating it yields CAWNTQRTSGTSYEQYF.